This T cell receptor (beta chain) was obtained from a study of shared clonotypes between healthy human individuals. Across the whole study: A few men and a couple of women, aged 18 to 49, were donors.

Using immunoSEQ multiplex PCR, the repertoire was profiled, and TCRdb retains in-frame clones only, with some absent. The sample includes hundreds of thousands of clones, around 72% seen only once; the top ten take approximately 2%. Every one of the donors was a Caucasian adult that lived in Nashville, Tennessee. Germline V gene sequence: CDR1 SEHNR, CDR2 FQNEAQ (reference sequence). This CDR3 has 15 amino acids. Trimming stripped 6 bases from V and 6 bases from J, with 17 bases between. A note on this clone: Its antigen remains unknown.

Findings and caveats of the study: Among non-shared clonotypes, generation probabilities were lower than among those shared by all four donors. Despite large depth, sorted-subset datasets appeared incompletely sequenced.

This TCR derives from a woman in her twenties or thirties in good health. Sample: memory CD4+ T cells sorted from blood. Subset: CD45RA-negative fraction. This chain connects TRBV7-9 to TRBJ1-4; D might be TRBD1 (6 bases). DNA of the CDR3: TGTGCCAGCAGGTCTGCAGGGACACAGGATGAAAAACTGTTTTTT. Translation gives CASRSAGTQDEKLFF.